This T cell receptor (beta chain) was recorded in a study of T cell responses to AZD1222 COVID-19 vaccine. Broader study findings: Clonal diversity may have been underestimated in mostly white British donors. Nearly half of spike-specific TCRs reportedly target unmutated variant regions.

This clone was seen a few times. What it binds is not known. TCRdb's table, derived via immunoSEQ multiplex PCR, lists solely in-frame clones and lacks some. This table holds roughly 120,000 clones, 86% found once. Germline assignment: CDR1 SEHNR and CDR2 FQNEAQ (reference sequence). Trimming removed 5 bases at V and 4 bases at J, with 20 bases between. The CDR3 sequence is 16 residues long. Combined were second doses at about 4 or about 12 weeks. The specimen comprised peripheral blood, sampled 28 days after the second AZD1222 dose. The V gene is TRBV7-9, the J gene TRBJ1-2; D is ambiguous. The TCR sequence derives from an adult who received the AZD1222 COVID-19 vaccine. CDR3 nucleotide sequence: TGTGCCAGCAGCCGAATGAACAAGGGTAATAGCTATGGCTACACCTTC. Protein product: CASSRMNKGNSYGYTF.